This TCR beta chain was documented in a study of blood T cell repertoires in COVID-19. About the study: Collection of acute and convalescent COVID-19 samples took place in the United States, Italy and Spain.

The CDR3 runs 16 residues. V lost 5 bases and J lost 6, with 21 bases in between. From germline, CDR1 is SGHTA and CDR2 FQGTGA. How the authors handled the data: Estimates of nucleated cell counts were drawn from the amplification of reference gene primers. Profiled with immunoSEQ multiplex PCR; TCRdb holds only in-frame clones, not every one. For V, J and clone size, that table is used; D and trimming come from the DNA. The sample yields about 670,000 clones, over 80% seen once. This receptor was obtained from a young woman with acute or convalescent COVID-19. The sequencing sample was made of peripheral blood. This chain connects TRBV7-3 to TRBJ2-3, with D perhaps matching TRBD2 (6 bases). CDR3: CASSPLRAGRPDTQYF. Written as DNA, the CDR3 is TGTGCCAGCAGCCCGCTTAGGGCGGGGCGTCCGGATACGCAGTATTTT.